The 2 T cell receptor beta chains listed next were all sequenced from one sample in a study of blood T cell repertoires in COVID-19 (TCRdb year 2020). The method behind the library was the immunoSEQ multiplex PCR assay. The table comes from immuneACCESS by way of TCRdb, which keeps in-frame sequences with V and J called. Part of the clones is missing from these tables; in studies checked, under half for an unresolved V gene and the rest for unknown reasons. This sample has some 100,000 clones in its table, and approximately 90% of those were observed once. 1.8% of the sample rests with the top ten. The sample comprised peripheral blood. Receptor source: a human donor with active COVID-19. The donor label of this sample is uncertain.

The chain recombines TRBV27 with TRBJ1-6; D is possibly TRBD1 (5 bases). Trimming cost V 5 bases and J 5 bases, with 13 bases left between them. Germline V gene sequence: CDR1 MNHEY, CDR2 SMNVEV (reference sequence). This CDR3 has 15 residues. DNA for the CDR3: TGTGCCAGCAGTCCCAGGTGGACAAATAATTCACCCCTCCACTTT. Protein product: CASSPRWTNNSPLHF.

The rearrangement links TRBV11-2 to TRBJ1-3; D gene ambiguous. Looked up from germline, CDR1 is SGHAT and CDR2 is FQNNGV. V dropped 5 bases and J dropped 1 base, with 12 bases sitting between them. The CDR3 extends over 15 amino acids. The CDR3 nucleotides are TGTGCCAGCAGCCACATTACGGGGTCTGGAAACACCATATATTTT. Protein product: CASSHITGSGNTIYF.